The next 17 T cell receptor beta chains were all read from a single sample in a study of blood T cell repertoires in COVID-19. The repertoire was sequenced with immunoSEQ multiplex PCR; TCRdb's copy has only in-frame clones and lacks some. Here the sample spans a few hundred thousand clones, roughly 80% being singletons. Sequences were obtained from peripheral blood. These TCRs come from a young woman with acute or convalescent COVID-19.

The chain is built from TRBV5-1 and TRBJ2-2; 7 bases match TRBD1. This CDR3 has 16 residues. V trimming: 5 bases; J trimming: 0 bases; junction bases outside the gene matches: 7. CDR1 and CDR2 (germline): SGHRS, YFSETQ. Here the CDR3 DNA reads TGCGCCAGCAGGAGATCAGGACAGGCGAACACCGGGGAGCTGTTTTTT. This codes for CASRRSGQANTGELFF.

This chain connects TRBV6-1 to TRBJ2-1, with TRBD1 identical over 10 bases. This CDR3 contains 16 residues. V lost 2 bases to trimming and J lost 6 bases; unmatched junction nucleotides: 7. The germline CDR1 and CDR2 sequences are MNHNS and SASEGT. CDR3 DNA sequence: TGTGCCAGCAGTGAATGGGACAGGGGAACGATCAATGAGCAGTTCTTC. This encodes CASSEWDRGTINEQFF.

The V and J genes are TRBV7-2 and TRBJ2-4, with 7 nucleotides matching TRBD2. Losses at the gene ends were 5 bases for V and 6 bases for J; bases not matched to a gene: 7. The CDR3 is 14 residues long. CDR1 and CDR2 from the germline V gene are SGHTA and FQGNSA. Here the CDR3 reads CASSPSGTTNIQYF. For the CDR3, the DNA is TGTGCCAGCAGCCCCTCCGGGACTACAAACATTCAGTACTTC.

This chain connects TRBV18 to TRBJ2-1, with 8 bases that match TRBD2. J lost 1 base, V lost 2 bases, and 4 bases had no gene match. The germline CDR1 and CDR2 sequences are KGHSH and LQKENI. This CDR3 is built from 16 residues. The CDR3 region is CASSPGTGGSYNEQFF. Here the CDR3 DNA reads TGTGCCAGCTCACCAGGTACGGGAGGGTCCTACAATGAGCAGTTCTTC.

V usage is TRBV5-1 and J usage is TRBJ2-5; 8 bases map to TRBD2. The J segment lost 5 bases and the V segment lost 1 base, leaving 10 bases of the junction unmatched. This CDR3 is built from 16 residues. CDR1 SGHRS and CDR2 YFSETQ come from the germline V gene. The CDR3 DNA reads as TGCGCCAGCAGCTTGATAGGAGGGCGGGAGGCGGAGACCCAGTACTTC. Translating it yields CASSLIGGREAETQYF.

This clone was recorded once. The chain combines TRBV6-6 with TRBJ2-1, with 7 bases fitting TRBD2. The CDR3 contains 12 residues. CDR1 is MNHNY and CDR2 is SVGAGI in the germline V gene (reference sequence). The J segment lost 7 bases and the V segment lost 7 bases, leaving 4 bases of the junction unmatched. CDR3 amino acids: CASIGGGNEQFF. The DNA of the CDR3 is TGTGCCAGCATAGGCGGGGGTAATGAGCAGTTCTTC.

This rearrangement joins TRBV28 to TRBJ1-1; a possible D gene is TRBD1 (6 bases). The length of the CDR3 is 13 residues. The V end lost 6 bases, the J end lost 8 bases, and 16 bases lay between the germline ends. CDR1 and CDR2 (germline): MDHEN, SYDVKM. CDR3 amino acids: CASRPHRVGEAFF. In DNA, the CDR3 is TGTGCCAGCAGGCCTCACAGGGTTGGGGAAGCTTTCTTT.

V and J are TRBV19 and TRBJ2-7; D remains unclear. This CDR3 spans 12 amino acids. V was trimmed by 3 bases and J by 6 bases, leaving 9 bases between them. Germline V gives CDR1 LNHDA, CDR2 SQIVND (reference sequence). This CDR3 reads CASSITGREQYF. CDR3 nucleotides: TGTGCCAGTAGTATTACGGGTCGCGAGCAGTACTTC.

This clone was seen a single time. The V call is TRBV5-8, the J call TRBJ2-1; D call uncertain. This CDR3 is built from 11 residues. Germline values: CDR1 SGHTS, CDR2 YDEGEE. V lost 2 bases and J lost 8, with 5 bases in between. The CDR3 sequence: CASSFQYEQFF. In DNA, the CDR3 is TGTGCCAGCAGCTTTCAGTATGAGCAGTTCTTC.

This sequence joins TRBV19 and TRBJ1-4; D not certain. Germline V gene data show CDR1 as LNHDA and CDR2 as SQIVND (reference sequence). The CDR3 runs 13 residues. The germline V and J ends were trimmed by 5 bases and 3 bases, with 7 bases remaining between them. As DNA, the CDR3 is TGTGCCAGTAGTCGCTATTCTAATGAAAAACTGTTTTTT. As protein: CASSRYSNEKLFF.

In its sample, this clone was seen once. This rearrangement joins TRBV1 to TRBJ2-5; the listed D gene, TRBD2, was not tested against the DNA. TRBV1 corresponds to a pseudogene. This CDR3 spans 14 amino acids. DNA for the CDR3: TGCACCAGGGGAAGCGGACTTGTTCTGGAGACCCAGTACTTC. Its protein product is CTRGSGLVLETQYF.

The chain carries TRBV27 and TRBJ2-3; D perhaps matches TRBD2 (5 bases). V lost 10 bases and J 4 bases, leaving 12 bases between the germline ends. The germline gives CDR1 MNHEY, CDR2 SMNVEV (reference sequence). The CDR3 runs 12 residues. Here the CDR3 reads CATLIGADTQYF. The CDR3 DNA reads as TGTGCCACCTTAATCGGGGCAGATACGCAGTATTTT.

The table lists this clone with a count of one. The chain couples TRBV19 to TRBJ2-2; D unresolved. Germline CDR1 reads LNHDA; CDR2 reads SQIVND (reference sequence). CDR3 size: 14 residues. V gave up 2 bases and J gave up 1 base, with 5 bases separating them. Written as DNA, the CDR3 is TGTGCCAGTAGTATATCCAGGAACACCGGGGAGCTGTTTTTT. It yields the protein CASSISRNTGELFF.

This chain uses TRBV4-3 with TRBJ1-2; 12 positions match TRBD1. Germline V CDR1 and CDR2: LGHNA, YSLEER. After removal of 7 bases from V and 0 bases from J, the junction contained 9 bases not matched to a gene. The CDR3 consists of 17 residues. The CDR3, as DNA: TGCGCCAGCACCTCGGACGGGACAGGGGGCTCTAACTATGGCTACACCTTC. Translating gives CASTSDGTGGSNYGYTF.

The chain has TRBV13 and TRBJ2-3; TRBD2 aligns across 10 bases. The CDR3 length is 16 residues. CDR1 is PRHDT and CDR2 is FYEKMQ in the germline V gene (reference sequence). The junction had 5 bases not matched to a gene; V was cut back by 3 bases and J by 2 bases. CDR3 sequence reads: CASSFYSGRTTDTQYF. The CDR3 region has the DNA TGTGCCAGCAGCTTCTATAGCGGGAGGACCACAGATACGCAGTATTTT.

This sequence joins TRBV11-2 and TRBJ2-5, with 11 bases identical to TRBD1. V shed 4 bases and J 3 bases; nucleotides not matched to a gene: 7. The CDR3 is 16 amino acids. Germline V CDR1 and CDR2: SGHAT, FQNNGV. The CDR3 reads CASSSGTGGWEETQYF. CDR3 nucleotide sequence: TGTGCCAGCAGCTCCGGGACAGGGGGGTGGGAAGAGACCCAGTACTTC. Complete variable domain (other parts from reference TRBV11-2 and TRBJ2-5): EAGVAQSPRYKIIEKRQSVAFWCNPISGHATLYWYQQILGQGPKLLIQFQNNGVVDDSQLPKDRFSAERLKGVDSTLKIQPAKLEDSAVYLCASSSGTGGWEETQYFGPGTRLLVL.

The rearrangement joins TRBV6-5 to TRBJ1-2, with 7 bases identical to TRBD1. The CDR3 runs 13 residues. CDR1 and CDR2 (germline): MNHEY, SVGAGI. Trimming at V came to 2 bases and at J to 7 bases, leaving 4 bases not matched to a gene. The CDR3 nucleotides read TGTGCCAGCAGTTACCGGGACAGCAGTGGCTACACCTTC. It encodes CASSYRDSSGYTF.